Listed below are T cell receptor beta chains from one sample, sequenced in a study of blood T cells in healthy people across ages. TCRdb recomputed calls from the 5' RACE reads with MiXCR, one row per CDR3 protein. The sample consists of under 1,000,000 distinct CDR3 sequences, 30% to 45% of them appearing once. The specimen was blood. These receptors originate from a young man in good health. CDR3s include the opening cysteine and the closing phenylalanine or tryptophan. Each record gives: J gene, V gene, CDR3 length, clone size, D gene, CDR3 protein, CDR3 DNA. D genes are given only for firm matches. Rows may omit the clone size; those that give it use once, few, many or a size class.

TRBJ2-1 TRBV29-1 11 NA NA CSGGETDEQFF TGCAGCGGTGGAGAAACGGATGAGCAGTTCTTC
TRBJ1-1 TRBV6-2/TRBV6-3 15 NA NA CASSYPRDTGSEAFF TGTGCCAGCAGTTACCCCCGGGACACTGGATCTGAAGCTTTCTTT
TRBJ1-1 TRBV19 14 few TRBD1 CASSLDRVVTEAFF TGTGCCAGTAGTCTCGACAGGGTAGTCACTGAAGCTTTCTTT
TRBJ1-2 TRBV2 14 NA NA CASSEGTSLDGYTF TGTGCCAGCAGTGAGGGGACTTCCCTCGATGGCTACACCTTC
TRBJ2-1 TRBV5-1 17 few NA CASSLRHPQASYNEQFF TGCGCCAGCAGCTTGCGACATCCTCAGGCGTCCTACAATGAGCAGTTCTTC
TRBJ1-2 TRBV4-1 14 few TRBD1 CASSQGDSWRSYTF TGCGCCAGCAGCCAAGGGGACAGCTGGCGAAGCTACACCTTC
TRBJ2-1 TRBV6-2/TRBV6-3 15 NA TRBD2 CATYREASGGHEQFF TGTGCCACCTATCGAGAGGCTAGCGGGGGCCACGAGCAGTTCTTC
TRBJ2-3 TRBV4-3 15 few TRBD1 CASSQGGTAGYTQYF TGCGCCAGCAGCCAAGGAGGGACAGCCGGATATACGCAGTATTTT
TRBJ2-3 TRBV20-1 18 NA TRBD1 CSAQDPPMTGRWADTQYF TGCAGTGCCCAAGATCCTCCAATGACAGGGAGATGGGCGGATACGCAGTATTTT
TRBJ1-4 TRBV7-2 14 NA NA CASSFAGENEKLFF TGTGCCAGCAGCTTTGCAGGGGAAAATGAAAAACTGTTTTTT
TRBJ2-7 TRBV9 14 NA TRBD1 CASSPRFDRVEQYF TGTGCCAGCAGCCCGCGTTTCGACAGGGTCGAGCAGTACTTC
TRBJ2-2 TRBV10-3 13 NA TRBD1 CAIRTGVTRELFF TGTGCCATCAGGACAGGGGTGACCAGGGAGCTGTTTTTT
TRBJ2-2 TRBV28 14 NA TRBD2 CASSRGGPTGELFF TGTGCCAGCAGTCGGGGGGGGCCCACCGGGGAGCTGTTTTTT
TRBJ2-7 TRBV12-3/TRBV12-4 15 few NA CASSWAHGNSYEQYF TGTGCCAGCAGTTGGGCCCACGGGAATTCCTACGAGCAGTACTTC
TRBJ2-1 TRBV29-1 12 many NA CSVEIRDNEQFF TGCAGCGTTGAAATCCGCGACAATGAGCAGTTCTTC
TRBJ1-2 TRBV24-1 12 NA NA CAASDDLEGYTF TGTGCCGCCAGTGATGACTTGGAGGGCTACACCTTC
TRBJ1-6 TRBV6-2/TRBV6-3 13 few TRBD1 CASGDRPDSPLHF TGTGCCAGTGGGGACAGGCCGGATTCACCCCTCCACTTT
TRBJ2-3 TRBV7-2 15 NA TRBD2 CASSAQRGGADTQYF TGTGCCAGCAGCGCCCAGCGGGGGGGCGCAGATACGCAGTATTTT